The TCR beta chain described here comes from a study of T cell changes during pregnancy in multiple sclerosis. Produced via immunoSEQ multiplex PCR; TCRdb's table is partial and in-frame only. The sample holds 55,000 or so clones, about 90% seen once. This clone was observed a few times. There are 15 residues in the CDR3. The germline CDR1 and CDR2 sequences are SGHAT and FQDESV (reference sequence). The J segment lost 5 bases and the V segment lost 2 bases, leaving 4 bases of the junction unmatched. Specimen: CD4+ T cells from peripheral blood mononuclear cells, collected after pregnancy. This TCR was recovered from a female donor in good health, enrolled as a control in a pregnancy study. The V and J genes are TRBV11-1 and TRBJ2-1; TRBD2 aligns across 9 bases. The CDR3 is CASSLRRGGNNEQFF. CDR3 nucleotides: TGTGCCAGCAGCTTAAGGCGGGGGGGGAACAATGAGCAGTTCTTC. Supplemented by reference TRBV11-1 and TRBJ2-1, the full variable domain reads EAEVAQSPRYKITEKSQAVAFWCDPISGHATLYWYRQILGQGPELLVQFQDESVVDDSQLPKDRFSAERLKGVDSTLKIQPAELGDSAMYLCASSLRRGGNNEQFFGPGTRLTVL.